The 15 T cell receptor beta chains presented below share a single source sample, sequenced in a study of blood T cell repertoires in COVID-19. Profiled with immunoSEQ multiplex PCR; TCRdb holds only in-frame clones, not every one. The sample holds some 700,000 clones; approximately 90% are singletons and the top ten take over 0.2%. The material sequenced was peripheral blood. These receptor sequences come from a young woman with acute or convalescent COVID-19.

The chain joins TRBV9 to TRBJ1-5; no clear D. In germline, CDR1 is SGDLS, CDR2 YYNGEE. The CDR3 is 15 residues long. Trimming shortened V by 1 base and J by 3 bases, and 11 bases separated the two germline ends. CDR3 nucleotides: TGTGCCAGCAGCGTATCTGCCGGGATCAATCAGCCCCAGCATTTT. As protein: CASSVSAGINQPQHF.

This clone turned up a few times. CDR3 amino acids: CASKRNLPDTGELFF. CDR3 DNA sequence: TGTGCCAGCAAGCGCAACCTCCCGGACACCGGGGAGCTGTTTTTT. V and J are TRBV6-5 and TRBJ2-2, with D uncertain. V lost 7 bases, J lost 3 bases, and 15 bases lay in between. Germline CDR1 and CDR2: MNHEY and SVGAGI. There are 15 residues in the CDR3.

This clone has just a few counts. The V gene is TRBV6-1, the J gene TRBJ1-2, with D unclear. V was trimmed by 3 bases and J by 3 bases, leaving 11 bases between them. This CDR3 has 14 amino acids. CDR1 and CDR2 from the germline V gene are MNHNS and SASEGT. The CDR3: CASSEEFGDYGYTF. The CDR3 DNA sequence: TGTGCCAGCAGTGAGGAATTCGGAGACTATGGCTACACCTTC.

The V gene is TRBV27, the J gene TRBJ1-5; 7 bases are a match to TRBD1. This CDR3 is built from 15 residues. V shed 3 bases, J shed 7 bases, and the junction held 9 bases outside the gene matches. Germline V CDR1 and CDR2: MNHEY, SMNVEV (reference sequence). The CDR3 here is CASSLGQGVGQPQHF. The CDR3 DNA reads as TGTGCCAGCAGTTTGGGGCAGGGGGTAGGCCAGCCCCAGCATTTT.

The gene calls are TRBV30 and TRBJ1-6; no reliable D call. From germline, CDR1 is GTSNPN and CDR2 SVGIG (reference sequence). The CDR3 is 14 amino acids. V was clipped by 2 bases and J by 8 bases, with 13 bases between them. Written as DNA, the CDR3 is TGTGCCTGGAGTCGGGAGGGAAGGGATTCACCCCTCCACTTT. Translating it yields CAWSREGRDSPLHF.

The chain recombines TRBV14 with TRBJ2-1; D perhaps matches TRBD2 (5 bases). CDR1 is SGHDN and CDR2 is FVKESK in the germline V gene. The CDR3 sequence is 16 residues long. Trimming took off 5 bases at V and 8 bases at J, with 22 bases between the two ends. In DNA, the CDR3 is TGTGCCAGCAGCGACGAACTAGGTGGTATTTTGGATGAGCAGTTCTTC. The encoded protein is CASSDELGGILDEQFF. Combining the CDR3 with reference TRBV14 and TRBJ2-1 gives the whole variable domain EAGVTQFPSHSVIEKGQTVTLRCDPISGHDNLYWYRRVMGKEIKFLLHFVKESKQDESGMPNNRFLAERTGGTYSTLKVQPAELEDSGVYFCASSDELGGILDEQFFGPGTRLTVL.

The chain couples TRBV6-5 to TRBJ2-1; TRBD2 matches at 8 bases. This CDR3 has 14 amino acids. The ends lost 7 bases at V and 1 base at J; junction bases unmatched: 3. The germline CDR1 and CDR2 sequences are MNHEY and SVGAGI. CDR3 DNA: TGTGCCAGCAACGGGGGGGCTTCCTACAATGAGCAGTTCTTC. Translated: CASNGGASYNEQFF.

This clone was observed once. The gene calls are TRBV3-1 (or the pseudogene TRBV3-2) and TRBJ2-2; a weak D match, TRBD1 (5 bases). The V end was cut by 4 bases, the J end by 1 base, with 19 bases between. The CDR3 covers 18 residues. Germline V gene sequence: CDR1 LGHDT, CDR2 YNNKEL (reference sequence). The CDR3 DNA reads TGTGCCAGCAGCCCCCACCGGTGGAGTCAGGGGAACACCGGGGAGCTGTTTTTT. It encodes CASSPHRWSQGNTGELFF.

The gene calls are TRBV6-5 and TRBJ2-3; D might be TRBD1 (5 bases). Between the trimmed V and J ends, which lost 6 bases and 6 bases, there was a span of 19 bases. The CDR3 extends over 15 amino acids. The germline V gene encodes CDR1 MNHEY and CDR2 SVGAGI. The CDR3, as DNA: TGTGCCAGCAGCTCTAATGGGGCGGTGGAGGATACGCAGTATTTT. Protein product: CASSSNGAVEDTQYF.

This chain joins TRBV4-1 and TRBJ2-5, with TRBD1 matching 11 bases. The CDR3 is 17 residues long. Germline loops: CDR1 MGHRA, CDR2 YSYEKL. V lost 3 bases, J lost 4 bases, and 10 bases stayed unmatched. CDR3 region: CASSQGRGQGAGETQYF. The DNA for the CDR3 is TGCGCCAGCAGCCAGGGGAGAGGACAGGGGGCCGGAGAGACCCAGTACTTC.

The CDR3: CASSPPGGRETQYF. CDR3 in DNA: TGTGCCAGCTCACCACCGGGGGGGCGCGAGACCCAGTACTTC. This chain uses TRBV18 with TRBJ2-5, with D perhaps matching TRBD2 (7 bases). Looked up from germline, CDR1 is KGHSH and CDR2 is LQKENI. The germline V and J ends were trimmed by 0 bases and 5 bases, with 10 bases remaining between them. The CDR3 has 14 residues.

The CDR3 spells CSASARDINYGYTF. CDR3 DNA: TGCAGTGCTAGTGCCCGGGACATAAACTATGGCTACACCTTC. The chain recombines TRBV20-1 with TRBJ1-2; D might be TRBD1 (6 bases). This CDR3 has 14 amino acids. Germline V gene lookup returns CDR1 DFQATT and CDR2 SNEGSKA (reference sequence). V was trimmed by 3 bases and J by 2 bases, leaving 13 bases between them.

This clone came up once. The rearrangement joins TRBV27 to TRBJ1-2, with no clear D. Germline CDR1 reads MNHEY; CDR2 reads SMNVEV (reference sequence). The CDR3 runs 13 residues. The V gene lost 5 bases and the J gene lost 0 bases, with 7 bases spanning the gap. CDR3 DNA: TGTGCCAGCAGTCCCCAAACTAACTATGGCTACACCTTC. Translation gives CASSPQTNYGYTF.

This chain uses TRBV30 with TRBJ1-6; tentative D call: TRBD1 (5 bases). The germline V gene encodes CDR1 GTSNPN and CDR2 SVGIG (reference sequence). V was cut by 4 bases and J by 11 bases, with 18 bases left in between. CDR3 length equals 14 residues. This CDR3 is CAWTGGPYVTPLHF. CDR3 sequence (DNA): TGTGCCTGGACGGGGGGACCGTATGTTACACCCCTCCACTTT.

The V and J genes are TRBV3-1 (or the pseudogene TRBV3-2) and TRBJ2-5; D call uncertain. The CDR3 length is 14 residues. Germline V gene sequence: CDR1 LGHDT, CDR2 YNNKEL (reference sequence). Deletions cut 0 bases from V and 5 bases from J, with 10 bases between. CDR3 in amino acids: CASSQDAVRETQYF. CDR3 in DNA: TGTGCCAGCAGCCAAGATGCCGTACGGGAGACCCAGTACTTC.